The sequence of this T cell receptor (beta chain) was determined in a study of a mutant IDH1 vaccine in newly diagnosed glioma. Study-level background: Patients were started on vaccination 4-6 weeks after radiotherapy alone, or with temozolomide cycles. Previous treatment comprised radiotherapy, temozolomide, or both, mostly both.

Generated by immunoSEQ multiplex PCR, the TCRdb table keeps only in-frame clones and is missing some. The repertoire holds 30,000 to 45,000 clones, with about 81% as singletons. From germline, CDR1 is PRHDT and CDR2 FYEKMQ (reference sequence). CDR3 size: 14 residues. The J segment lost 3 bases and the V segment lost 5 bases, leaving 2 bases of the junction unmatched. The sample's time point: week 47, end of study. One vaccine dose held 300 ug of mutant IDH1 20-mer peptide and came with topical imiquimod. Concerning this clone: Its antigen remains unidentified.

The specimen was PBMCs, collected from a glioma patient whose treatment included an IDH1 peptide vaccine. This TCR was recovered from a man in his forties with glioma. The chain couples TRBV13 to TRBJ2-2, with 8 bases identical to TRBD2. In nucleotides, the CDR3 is TGTGCCAGCAGCCGGGGGGGGTACACCGGGGAGCTGTTTTTT. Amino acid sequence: CASSRGGYTGELFF.